A single sample is the source of the 11 T cell receptor beta chains below, sequenced in a study of cytomegalovirus exposure and HLA in healthy donors. The PCR employed 60 Vbeta primers together with 13 Jbeta primers. The assay was immunoSEQ multiplex PCR, and TCRdb's table has in-frame clones only and misses some. Found here are around 120,000 clones, about four fifths of them singletons; the top ten hold 8.5% to 10%. Input material: PBMCs. The receptors were sampled from a female donor in good health and CMV-seropositive.

The chain uses TRBV30 and TRBJ1-5; possibly TRBD1 for D (5 bases). This CDR3 contains 12 residues. The V and J ends lost 5 bases and 1 base respectively, with 6 bases between them. CDR1 and CDR2 (germline): GTSNPN, SVGIG (reference sequence). The CDR3 loop is CAWGQSNQPQHF. In nucleotides, the CDR3 is TGTGCCTGGGGACAAAGCAATCAGCCCCAGCATTTT.

The chain couples TRBV7-9 to TRBJ2-1; 9 bases align to TRBD2. Germline CDR1 reads SEHNR; CDR2 reads FQNEAQ (reference sequence). V trimming: 5 bases; J trimming: 6 bases; junction bases outside the gene matches: 8. CDR3 size: 15 residues. The chain's CDR3 is CASSDIAGALNEQFF. CDR3 in DNA: TGTGCCAGCAGCGACATAGCGGGGGCCCTCAATGAGCAGTTCTTC.

This clone was counted once. The chain employs TRBV30 and TRBJ1-4, with 10 bases aligning to TRBD1. In germline, CDR1 is GTSNPN, CDR2 SVGIG (reference sequence). V lost 5 bases to trimming and J lost 6 bases; unmatched junction nucleotides: 3. The CDR3 loop spans 13 amino acids. The CDR3 loop is CAWSGTGDEKLFF. CDR3 sequence (DNA): TGTGCCTGGTCCGGGACAGGGGATGAAAAACTGTTTTTT.

This chain uses TRBV28 with TRBJ1-5; unclear D gene. CDR3 length equals 14 residues. The V and J ends lost 7 bases and 4 bases respectively, with 14 bases between them. Germline V gene data show CDR1 as MDHEN and CDR2 as SYDVKM. CDR3 residues: CASTGGRGNQPQHF. The CDR3 DNA sequence: TGTGCCAGCACCGGAGGGCGGGGAAATCAGCCCCAGCATTTT.

The V and J genes are TRBV28 and TRBJ2-7; 9 bases fit TRBD1. Looked up from germline, CDR1 is MDHEN and CDR2 is SYDVKM. The CDR3 is 14 amino acids. With 6 bases clipped from V and 4 bases from J, the junction kept 7 bases outside the gene matches. The chain's CDR3 is CASRTQGAGYEQYF. For the CDR3, the DNA is TGTGCCAGCAGGACACAGGGGGCAGGATACGAGCAGTACTTC. Supplemented by reference TRBV28 and TRBJ2-7, the full variable domain reads DVKVTQSSRYLVKRTGEKVFLECVQDMDHENMFWYRQDPGLGLRLIYFSYDVKMKEKGDIPEGYSVSREKKERFSLILESASTNQTSMYLCASRTQGAGYEQYFGPGTRLTVT.

This sequence joins TRBV7-8 and TRBJ2-1; TRBD2 might be the D (6 bases). CDR1 and CDR2 (germline): SGHVS, FQNEAQ. Trimming took off 1 base at V and 10 bases at J, with 11 bases between the two ends. CDR3 length: 13 residues. The chain's CDR3 is CASSLVAGREQFF. CDR3 nucleotide sequence: TGTGCCAGCAGCTTAGTAGCAGGGAGGGAGCAGTTCTTC.

The chain recombines TRBV6-5 with TRBJ2-1; 11 bases map to TRBD2. V shed 5 bases, J shed 3 bases, and the junction held 3 bases outside the gene matches. The CDR3 runs to 15 residues. Per the germline V gene, CDR1 is MNHEY and CDR2 is SVGAGI. The CDR3 sequence: CASSILAGGYNEQFF. CDR3 coding DNA: TGTGCCAGCAGTATTCTAGCGGGGGGCTACAATGAGCAGTTCTTC.

The chain carries TRBV5-1 and TRBJ2-4, with D maybe TRBD2 (6 bases). The ends were cut back, 5 bases at V and 15 bases at J, with 12 bases in the middle. Germline V gene lookup returns CDR1 SGHRS and CDR2 YFSETQ. The CDR3 is 10 amino acids. CDR3 protein: CASRPGTGYF. The CDR3 nucleotides are TGCGCCAGCAGACCTGGGACTGGGTACTTC.

This chain connects TRBV6-1 to TRBJ1-5; D is undetermined. Trimming removed 3 bases from V and 7 bases from J, with 16 bases in between. This CDR3 comprises 15 residues. Germline lookup yields CDR1 MNHNS and CDR2 SASEGT. For the CDR3, the DNA is TGTGCCAGCAGTGAGTACGCCCTATCGGGGCAGCCCCAGCATTTT. Protein: CASSEYALSGQPQHF.

The chain employs TRBV5-1 and TRBJ2-2, with 8 nucleotides matching TRBD1. With V trimmed by 0 bases and J by 7 bases, 5 bases remained unmatched. The V gene's germline CDR1 is SGHRS and CDR2 YFSETQ. There are 15 residues in the CDR3. The CDR3 loop is CASSLGQGSHGELFF. CDR3 nucleotide sequence: TGCGCCAGCAGCTTGGGACAGGGGAGTCACGGGGAGCTGTTTTTT. The full variable domain, rest sourced from reference TRBV5-1 and TRBJ2-2, is KAGVTQTPRYLIKTRGQQVTLSCSPISGHRSVSWYQQTPGQGLQFLFEYFSETQRNKGNFPGRFSGRQFSNSRSEMNVSTLELGDSALYLCASSLGQGSHGELFFGEGSRLTVL.

This chain connects TRBV19 to TRBJ2-3; TRBD1 might be the D (6 bases). The CDR3 contains 13 residues. CDR1 and CDR2 (germline): LNHDA, SQIVND (reference sequence). V shed 8 bases and J shed 4 bases, with 13 bases lying between them. CDR3 sequence (DNA): TGTGCCAGTTTGGACAGCCCTGCAGATACGCAGTATTTT. Translation: CASLDSPADTQYF.